This entry features one T cell receptor (beta chain) sequence. This specimen belongs to a study of blood T cell repertoires in COVID-19. Across the whole study: Acute and convalescent COVID-19 specimens originated in the United States, Italy and Spain.

Method: immunoSEQ multiplex PCR; TCRdb's copy keeps in-frame clones and lacks some. The sample lists 150,000 to 200,000 clones; 65% to 85% were seen once. The CDR3 spans 13 residues. V lost 4 bases to trimming and J lost 0 bases, with 6 bases between them. Looked up from germline, CDR1 is KGHSH and CDR2 is LQKENI. This chain uses TRBV18 with TRBJ2-5; D is undetermined. The sample comprised peripheral blood. The origin of this receptor is a man in his sixties with active or convalescent COVID-19. The CDR3 is CASSQSYQETQYF. CDR3 bases: TGTGCCAGCTCACAGAGCTACCAAGAGACCCAGTACTTC.